Shown below are 10 T cell receptor beta chains from a single sample sequenced in a study of immune characterization of retroperitoneal liposarcoma (dated by TCRdb to about 2019). Libraries were built with PCR. Sequencing instrument: NextSeq 500. Using fastp at Q25 and MiXCR, TCRdb reprocessed the public reads and kept productive beta chains. Every distinct CDR3 protein forms one entry, paired with its most common genes and DNA. Across this sample there are 8,200 or so distinct CDR3 sequences, with under 50% seen only once. The leading ten clones occupy more than 13% of the sample. Sequenced input: tumor tissue. The receptor set was obtained from a male donor with retroperitoneal liposarcoma.

The rearrangement links TRBV6-1 to TRBJ2-3; perhaps TRBD2 as D (7 bases). The CDR3 loop spans 15 amino acids. The ends were cut back, 3 bases at V and 2 bases at J, with 12 bases in the middle. Germline V gene data show CDR1 as MNHNS and CDR2 as SASEGT. This chain's CDR3 is CASSEAGAPTDTQYF. DNA for the CDR3: TGTGCCAGCAGTGAGGCGGGGGCCCCCACAGATACGCAGTATTTT.

This clonotype was counted a few times. The rearrangement uses TRBV6-6 and TRBJ2-5; the D gene is possibly TRBD1 (7 bases). The tail of the sequence fits TRBJ2-7 better, so the J call may be wrong. Germline V gives CDR1 MNHNY, CDR2 SVGAGI (reference sequence). The CDR3 sequence is 14 residues long. The CDR3 DNA is TGTGCCAGCAGTTACCAGGGGGGCCAGAACGAGCAGTACTTC. Its translation is CASSYQGGQNEQYF.

The chain carries TRBV7-6 and TRBJ2-3, with 8 bases identical to TRBD1. Germline V gene data show CDR1 as SGHVS and CDR2 as FNYEAQ. This CDR3 contains 14 residues. J gave up 3 bases and V 7 bases, and 6 bases lay outside the gene matches. DNA of the CDR3: TGTGCCAGCACCCCCGACAGGGGAACAGATACGCAGTATTTT. Translation gives CASTPDRGTDTQYF.

A few counts support this clonotype. The J gene is TRBJ2-5, the V gene TRBV6-8, with a possible D match to TRBD2 (5 bases). The V gene's germline CDR1 is MNHGY and CDR2 SAAAGT. This CDR3 spans 13 amino acids. V was clipped by 0 bases and J by 4 bases, with 6 bases between them. CDR3 sequence reads: CASSYSGGETQYF. CDR3 nucleotide sequence: TGTGCCAGCAGTTACTCAGGAGGAGAGACCCAGTACTTC.

This clonotype rates as medium-sized (0.01 to 0.1%). The rearrangement links TRBV12-3 or TRBV12-4 to TRBJ2-1, with 10 bases lining up with TRBD1. This CDR3 region has 15 residues. V lost 10 bases and J lost 8; bases outside the gene matches: 14. CDR3 region: CATTFGTGVSYEQFF. In DNA, the CDR3 is TGTGCCACCACCTTTGGGACAGGGGTATCTTATGAGCAGTTCTTC.

Only a few counts were recorded for this clonotype. CDR3 DNA sequence: TGTGCCAGCAGCCCTGGGGCAGGGAGCTCCTACGAGCAGTTCTTC. It codes for CASSPGAGSSYEQFF. The chain couples TRBV7-2 to TRBJ2-1; tentatively, D is TRBD1 or TRBD2 (5 bases each). The CDR3 sequence is 15 residues long. Germline V gives CDR1 SGHTA, CDR2 FQGNSA. V was trimmed by 5 bases and J by 10 bases, leaving 21 bases between them.

This sequence joins TRBV6-1 and TRBJ2-3; maybe TRBD1 (5 bases). Per germline, CDR1 MNHNS and CDR2 SASEGT. CDR3 length: 15 amino acids. The V end was cut by 2 bases, the J end by 2 bases, with 11 bases between. The CDR3 protein is CASSERSGLTDTQYF. CDR3 nucleotide sequence: TGTGCCAGCAGTGAAAGATCAGGGCTCACAGATACGCAGTATTTT.

The sample holds a few counts of this clonotype. The genes are TRBV12-3 or TRBV12-4 and TRBJ2-2, with TRBD2 matching 7 bases. The CDR3 covers 14 residues. Germline trimming cut 7 bases from V and 4 bases from J; bases unmatched to any gene: 6. The CDR3 region has the DNA TGTGCCAGCATCCTTGGGGGGGTCACCGGGGAGCTGTTTTTT. Protein product: CASILGGVTGELFF.

In its sample, this clonotype was seen a few times. The chain employs TRBV6-1 and TRBJ1-3; no definite D call. Per germline, CDR1 MNHNS and CDR2 SASEGT. The CDR3 has 14 amino acids. V gave up 2 bases and J gave up 1 base, with 6 bases separating them. The CDR3 bases are TGTGCCAGCAGTGAAAAGTGGTCTGGAAACACCATATATTTT. It is translated as CASSEKWSGNTIYF.

The V and J genes are TRBV6-1 and TRBJ2-5, with D perhaps matching TRBD2 (6 bases). In germline, CDR1 is MNHNS, CDR2 SASEGT. CDR3 size: 14 residues. Trimming took off 2 bases at V and 4 bases at J, with 11 bases between the two ends. CDR3 in amino acids: CASSEQGGRETQYF. CDR3 DNA: TGTGCCAGCAGTGAACAGGGAGGCCGAGAGACCCAGTACTTC.